What follows describes a single TCR beta chain. The CDR3 sequence is 14 residues long. The V gene's germline CDR1 is SGHVS and CDR2 FQNEAQ. V was cut by 4 bases and J by 2 bases, with 9 bases left in between. These data are taken from a study of CD8 T cells in Susac syndrome. An input of about 0.5 to 1 ug of RNA was subjected to reverse transcription using random hexamers. Via MiXCR, TCRdb re-called the immunoSEQ multiplex PCR reads, giving one row per CDR3 protein. This table holds over 150,000 distinct CDR3 sequences, around 94% found once. The rearrangement joins TRBV7-8 to TRBJ1-5; D may be TRBD1 (5 bases). The specimen sequenced was CD4+ T cells from PBMCs. The sequence came from a human donor with Susac syndrome. For the CDR3, the DNA is TGTGCCAGCAGCTCGGGGGTTGGCAATCAGCCCCAGCATTTT. This codes for CASSSGVGNQPQHF.